One sample yielded the 5 T cell receptor beta chains listed below, sequenced in a study of blood T cell repertoires in COVID-19. Some clones are missing from TCRdb's copy, which holds only in-frame ones; the method was immunoSEQ multiplex PCR. The sample records more than 150,000 clones, approximately 80% being singletons. The sample comprised PBMCs or T cells enriched from blood (not recorded which). These receptors were collected from a man aged 50 to 59 who had recovered from COVID-19.

V is TRBV7-9 and J is TRBJ2-3; 11 bases agree with TRBD2. The V and J ends lost 7 bases and 3 bases, in that order; junction bases with no gene match: 15. The V gene's germline CDR1 is SEHNR and CDR2 FQNEAQ (reference sequence). This CDR3 has 18 residues. CDR3 DNA sequence: TGTGCCAGCACCCTCGGGATAGCGGGAGGGAAAAGAACAGATACGCAGTATTTT. Protein: CASTLGIAGGKRTDTQYF.

The genes are TRBV3-1 (or the pseudogene TRBV3-2) and TRBJ2-7; a weak D match, TRBD2 (5 bases). V lost 0 bases, J lost 2 bases, and 11 bases lay in between. The germline CDR1 and CDR2 sequences are LGHDT and YNNKEL (reference sequence). CDR3 length equals 15 residues. This CDR3 reads CASSQEGLAPYEQYF. In nucleotides, the CDR3 is TGTGCCAGCAGCCAAGAAGGGCTAGCTCCCTACGAGCAGTACTTC.

V is TRBV19 and J is TRBJ2-7, with no clear D. The CDR3 sequence is 13 residues long. Germline V CDR1 and CDR2: LNHDA, SQIVND (reference sequence). V was shortened by 0 bases and J by 2 bases, with 5 bases between the two germline ends. The CDR3 DNA sequence: TGTGCCAGTAGTATAGATCCCACCTACGAGCAGTACTTC. This encodes CASSIDPTYEQYF.

V and J are TRBV23-1 and TRBJ1-1, with D perhaps TRBD1 (6 bases). TRBV23-1 is an ORF; its function is uncertain. The length of the CDR3 is 16 residues. V lost 2 bases to trimming and J lost 2 bases, with 15 bases between them. This CDR3 reads CASSQGIGQKNTEAFF. DNA of the CDR3: TGCGCCAGCAGTCAAGGTATAGGACAGAAAAACACTGAAGCTTTCTTT.

The sample holds a few counts of this clone. The genes are TRBV13 and TRBJ1-1, with D perhaps matching TRBD1 (5 bases). CDR3 size: 16 residues. V was pared by 5 bases and J by 4 bases, with 20 bases between. Germline-derived CDR1 and CDR2 are PRHDT and FYEKMQ (reference sequence). CDR3 sequence reads: CASSPFRQPGGTEAFF. CDR3 in DNA: TGTGCCAGCAGCCCGTTCCGACAGCCCGGGGGCACTGAAGCTTTCTTT.